This entry concerns a single T cell receptor beta chain. The method was immunoSEQ multiplex PCR; TCRdb's version includes in-frame clones alone and lacks a portion of them. The sample carries some 110,000 clones, just under 95% recorded once. The sample belongs to a study of T cell responses to AZD1222 COVID-19 vaccine. The receptor was derived from an adult in good health. The sequenced sample was peripheral blood, obtained on day 0 of AZD1222 vaccination.

CDR3: CASRVGALDEQYF. DNA of the CDR3: TGTGCCAGCAGGGTCGGGGCCCTGGACGAGCAGTACTTC. V usage is TRBV25-1 and J usage is TRBJ2-7, with D perhaps assigned TRBD1 or TRBD2 (5 bases each). CDR1 and CDR2 (germline): MGHDK, SYGVNS. Trimming pared 6 bases from V and 5 bases from J, leaving 14 bases between. This CDR3 contains 13 residues.